This T cell receptor beta chain was retrieved from a study of blood T cells in healthy people across ages. Each donor supplied roughly 10 milliliters of peripheral blood. A sample-barcoded 5' primer and a J-beta primer mix were used in a second PCR of about 7 to 12 cycles. TCRdb processed the 5' RACE reads anew with MiXCR; each CDR3 protein has one entry. This repertoire shows some 730,000 distinct CDR3 sequences, about a fifth found once; its top ten account for around a fifth. Germline CDR1 DFQATT, CDR2 SNEGSKA (reference sequence). The CDR3 length is 14 residues. The rearrangement uses TRBV20-1 and TRBJ2-5, with D unclear. The J call is uncertain, as TRBJ2-7 better fits the DNA end. The sequenced sample consisted of blood. This TCR was sampled from a man in his sixties or seventies in good health. The DNA for the CDR3 is TGCAGTGCTCCCAAGGTCCGGAGCTCCTACGAGCAGTACTTC. It translates to CSAPKVRSSYEQYF.